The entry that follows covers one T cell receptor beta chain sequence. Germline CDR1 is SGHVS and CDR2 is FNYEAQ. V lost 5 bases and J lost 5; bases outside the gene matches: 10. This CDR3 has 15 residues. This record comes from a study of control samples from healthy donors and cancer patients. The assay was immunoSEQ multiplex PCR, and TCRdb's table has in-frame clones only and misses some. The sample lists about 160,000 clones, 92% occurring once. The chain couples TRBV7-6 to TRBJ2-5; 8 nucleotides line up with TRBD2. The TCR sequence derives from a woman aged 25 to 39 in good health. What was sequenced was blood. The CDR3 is CASSLRLASRETQYF. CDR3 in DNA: TGTGCCAGCAGCCTACGACTAGCGTCAAGGGAGACCCAGTACTTC.